Below, 25 T cell receptor beta chains from the same sample are listed, as sequenced in a study of blood T cell repertoires in COVID-19. Clones were sequenced by immunoSEQ multiplex PCR, and TCRdb holds only the in-frame ones, with some missing. Of about 170,000 clones listed, 85% to 90% were seen once; the top ten hold over 7%. Sequencing used peripheral blood. These receptors were taken from an elderly woman in a cohort sampled during active or convalescent COVID-19.

The chain uses TRBV5-1 and TRBJ2-5, with 10 positions matching TRBD2. Trimming cost V 0 bases and J 3 bases; bases outside gene matches: 8. This CDR3 spans 17 amino acids. Germline V gives CDR1 SGHRS, CDR2 YFSETQ. The CDR3 sequence: CASSLVPASGGEETQYF. In DNA form, the CDR3 reads TGCGCCAGCAGCTTGGTCCCGGCTAGCGGGGGCGAAGAGACCCAGTACTTC.

This clone was picked up one time. The rearrangement links TRBV5-1 to TRBJ1-2; the D gene is possibly TRBD1 (6 bases). The CDR3 is 14 residues long. V lost 0 bases, J lost 8 bases, and 14 bases lay in between. Germline V CDR1 and CDR2: SGHRS, YFSETQ. CDR3 nucleotide sequence: TGCGCCAGCAGCTTGGTTGAGGGACAAGGGGGCTACACCTTC. Amino acid sequence: CASSLVEGQGGYTF. Filled out from reference TRBV5-1 and TRBJ1-2, the complete variable domain reads KAGVTQTPRYLIKTRGQQVTLSCSPISGHRSVSWYQQTPGQGLQFLFEYFSETQRNKGNFPGRFSGRQFSNSRSEMNVSTLELGDSALYLCASSLVEGQGGYTFGSGTRLTVV.

J is TRBJ1-4 and V is TRBV12-3 or TRBV12-4; weak D call: TRBD1 (6 bases). V shed 3 bases and J shed 14 bases, with 13 bases lying between them. The CDR3 sequence is 12 residues long. CDR3 in DNA: TGTGCCAGCAGTTTCGAGGGGGGGAACCTGTTTTTT. This encodes CASSFEGGNLFF.

The V gene is TRBV29-1, the J gene TRBJ1-6; TRBD1 agrees at 12 bases. J gave up 1 base and V 4 bases, and 11 bases lay outside the gene matches. This CDR3 contains 19 residues. Germline assignment: CDR1 SQVTM and CDR2 ANQGSEA. CDR3: CSVGDRGQLIRSYNSPLHF. DNA of the CDR3: TGCAGCGTTGGGGACAGGGGGCAATTGATTAGGTCCTATAATTCACCCCTCCACTTT. Full variable domain (missing parts from reference TRBV29-1 and TRBJ1-6): SAVISQKPSRDICQRGTSLTIQCQVDSQVTMMFWYRQQPGQSLTLIATANQGSEATYESGFVIDKFPISRPNLTFSTLTVSNMSPEDSSIYLCSVGDRGQLIRSYNSPLHFGNGTRLTVT.

The chain joins TRBV5-4 to TRBJ2-2, with 7 bases that match TRBD1. The CDR3 loop spans 16 amino acids. V shed 0 bases and J 6 bases; nucleotides not matched to a gene: 8. CDR1 is SGHNT, CDR2 YYREEE, per germline (reference sequence). The CDR3 is CASSLDGTALPGELFF. For the CDR3, the DNA is TGTGCCAGCAGCTTGGATGGGACAGCCCTCCCCGGGGAGCTGTTTTTT. The full variable domain, in which reference TRBV5-4 and TRBJ2-2 provide the parts outside the CDR3, is ETGVTQSPTHLIKTRGQQVTLRCSSQSGHNTVSWYQQALGQGPQFIFQYYREEENGRGNFPPRFSGLQFPNYSSELNVNALELDDSALYLCASSLDGTALPGELFFGEGSRLTVL.

This chain uses TRBV25-1 with TRBJ2-3; 8 nucleotides align to TRBD2. The junction had 6 bases not matched to a gene; V was cut back by 3 bases and J by 1 base. The CDR3 has 16 residues. Germline V lookup: CDR1 MGHDK, CDR2 SYGVNS. The CDR3 DNA follows: TGTGCCAGCAGTGATCCTAAACTAGCGGGCACAGATACGCAGTATTTT. It is translated as CASSDPKLAGTDTQYF. Together with reference TRBV25-1 and TRBJ2-3, the CDR3 gives the full variable domain: EADIYQTPRYLVIGTGKKITLECSQTMGHDKMYWYQQDPGMELHLIHYSYGVNSTEKGDLSSESTVSRIRTEHFPLTLESARPSHTSQYLCASSDPKLAGTDTQYFGPGTRLTVL.

This chain links TRBV30 with TRBJ2-5; D possibly corresponds to TRBD2 (6 bases). The germline gives CDR1 GTSNPN, CDR2 SVGIG (reference sequence). The V and J ends lost 7 bases and 1 base respectively, with 10 bases between them. The CDR3 covers 12 residues. The CDR3 loop is CAFRESQETQYF. In DNA form, the CDR3 reads TGTGCCTTTCGGGAGTCCCAAGAGACCCAGTACTTC.

V and J are TRBV27 and TRBJ1-5; no clear D. The CDR3 has 15 residues. Deletions cut 4 bases from V and 3 bases from J, with 13 bases between. CDR1 and CDR2 (germline): MNHEY, SMNVEV (reference sequence). CDR3 sequence: CASSWSGSANQPQHF. The CDR3 coding sequence is TGTGCCAGCAGTTGGAGTGGGAGTGCCAATCAGCCCCAGCATTTT.

The rearrangement links TRBV5-4 to TRBJ2-2; 13 positions agree with TRBD2. V lost 4 bases to trimming and J lost 4 bases; unmatched junction nucleotides: 10. The CDR3 has 18 amino acids. The germline CDR1 and CDR2 sequences are SGHNT and YYREEE (reference sequence). The CDR3 spells CASSLGTSGTRGTGELFF. CDR3 bases: TGTGCCAGCAGCCTCGGGACTAGCGGGACCCGGGGCACCGGGGAGCTGTTTTTT.

The V call is TRBV19, the J call TRBJ1-1; 7 bases are a match to TRBD1. The CDR3 length is 12 residues. With 5 bases clipped from V and 6 bases from J, the junction kept 3 bases outside the gene matches. Germline loops: CDR1 LNHDA, CDR2 SQIVND (reference sequence). CDR3 DNA: TGTGCCAGTAGTTACACAGGGGCTGAAGCTTTCTTT. Its translation is CASSYTGAEAFF.

This chain links TRBV12-5 with TRBJ1-5; maybe TRBD1 (5 bases). Per germline, CDR1 LGHNT and CDR2 FRNRAP. The CDR3 has 15 amino acids. V lost 8 bases to trimming and J lost 3 bases, with 17 bases between them. CDR3 in amino acids: CASRGQGSSNQPQHF. The DNA of the CDR3 is TGTGCTAGTAGGGGCCAGGGCTCTTCCAATCAGCCCCAGCATTTT.

The chain uses TRBV11-3 and TRBJ2-1; D unclear. The CDR3 runs to 14 residues. The V and J ends lost 10 bases and 0 bases respectively, with 13 bases between them. Germline assignment: CDR1 SGHNT and CDR2 YENEEA. The CDR3 is CATTAESSYNEQFF. The CDR3 bases are TGTGCCACCACAGCCGAGAGCTCCTACAATGAGCAGTTCTTC.

The chain employs TRBV4-1 and TRBJ1-2; D is perhaps TRBD1 (6 bases). With 4 bases removed from V and 5 bases from J, the gap between germline ends came to 26 bases. The germline V gene has CDR1 MGHRA and CDR2 YSYEKL. The CDR3 consists of 18 residues. The CDR3 reads CASSLSPNREGQIYGYTF. CDR3 bases: TGCGCCAGCAGCCTCAGCCCCAACAGGGAGGGTCAAATTTATGGCTACACCTTC.

The chain has TRBV6-1 and TRBJ2-6; possible D gene TRBD1, 6 bases. The CDR3 is 19 amino acids. The V end was cut by 4 bases, the J end by 0 bases, with 19 bases between. Germline V gene lookup returns CDR1 MNHNS and CDR2 SASEGT. The CDR3 loop is CASSVPDPGAHSGANVLTF. The CDR3, as DNA: TGTGCCAGCAGTGTACCGGATCCAGGGGCCCACTCTGGGGCCAACGTCCTGACTTTC.

This clone has just one count. The rearrangement uses TRBV5-1 and TRBJ1-5; TRBD1 aligns across 8 bases. Looked up from germline, CDR1 is SGHRS and CDR2 is YFSETQ. The CDR3 is made up of 15 amino acids. V trimming: 3 bases; J trimming: 4 bases; junction bases outside the gene matches: 6. CDR3 sequence reads: CASSSTGATNQPQHF. In DNA, the CDR3 is TGCGCCAGCAGCTCGACAGGGGCGACAAATCAGCCCCAGCATTTT.

The V gene is TRBV18, the J gene TRBJ1-2; D call uncertain. Germline lookup yields CDR1 KGHSH and CDR2 LQKENI. V lost 3 bases to trimming and J lost 3 bases, with 14 bases between them. This CDR3 spans 15 amino acids. The CDR3 nucleotides read TGTGCCAGCTCACCCACCGCAGGCCAGGACTATGGCTACACCTTC. Translating gives CASSPTAGQDYGYTF.

In DNA, the CDR3 is TGCGCCAGCAGCCAAGATTGGGGAGCGACCGGGGAGCTGTTTTTT. Its protein product is CASSQDWGATGELFF. The V gene is TRBV4-1, the J gene TRBJ2-2, with a possible D match to TRBD2 (5 bases). Trimming cost V 0 bases and J 5 bases, with 10 bases left between them. CDR1 MGHRA and CDR2 YSYEKL come from the germline V gene. The CDR3 spans 15 residues.

The chain uses TRBV28 and TRBJ2-5; 11 bases map to TRBD2. The CDR3 has 15 residues. The ends lost 2 bases at V and 4 bases at J; junction bases unmatched: 3. Germline V gives CDR1 MDHEN, CDR2 SYDVKM. The DNA of the CDR3 is TGTGCCAGCAGTTTACCTAGCGGGGGGCGAGAGACCCAGTACTTC. Amino acid sequence: CASSLPSGGRETQYF.

The J gene is TRBJ2-1, the V gene TRBV11-3; D might be TRBD2 (7 bases). Germline CDR1 is SGHNT and CDR2 is YENEEA. The CDR3 is made up of 16 amino acids. V lost 5 bases and J lost 0, with 14 bases in between. This CDR3 is CASSATGGPSYNEQFF. The CDR3 region has the DNA TGTGCCAGCAGCGCAACCGGGGGGCCCTCCTACAATGAGCAGTTCTTC. The variable domain in full, completed from reference TRBV11-3 and TRBJ2-1, reads EAGVVQSPRYKIIEKKQPVAFWCNPISGHNTLYWYLQNLGQGPELLIRYENEEAVDDSQLPKDRFSAERLKGVDSTLKIQPAELGDSAVYLCASSATGGPSYNEQFFGPGTRLTVL.

This CDR3 reads CASSPGQGVGSGANVLTF. The CDR3 DNA reads TGTGCCAGCAGCCCCGGACAGGGGGTAGGTTCTGGGGCCAACGTCCTGACTTTC. The genes are TRBV7-9 and TRBJ2-6, with 10 bases aligning to TRBD1. Germline CDR1 and CDR2: SEHNR and FQNEAQ (reference sequence). V lost 5 bases to trimming and J lost 1 base; unmatched junction nucleotides: 8. The CDR3 loop spans 18 amino acids.

The chain carries TRBV19 and TRBJ2-2; possible D gene TRBD1, 5 bases. Germline values: CDR1 LNHDA, CDR2 SQIVND (reference sequence). The ends were cut back, 4 bases at V and 7 bases at J, with 19 bases in the middle. The CDR3 loop spans 16 amino acids. Here the CDR3 DNA reads TGTGCCAGTAGTACCAGACAGTTTGTTTACTACGGGGAGCTGTTTTTT. Translation gives CASSTRQFVYYGELFF.

The chain uses TRBV21-1 and TRBJ1-5; the listed D gene, TRBD1, was not tested against the DNA. TRBV21-1 is noted as a pseudogene. CDR3 length: 18 amino acids. The CDR3: CASSKLPDRGDSNQPQHF. The CDR3 DNA is TGTGCCAGCAGTAAGCTGCCAGACAGGGGGGATAGCAATCAGCCCCAGCATTTT.

This clone appeared a single time. J is TRBJ2-5 and V is TRBV11-3; the match to TRBD2 covers 11 bases. V shed 4 bases, J shed 5 bases, and the junction held 6 bases outside the gene matches. CDR3 length: 15 amino acids. Looked up from germline, CDR1 is SGHNT and CDR2 is YENEEA. CDR3 nucleotide sequence: TGTGCCAGCAGCTCGCGACTAGCGGGGATGGAGACCCAGTACTTC. Translated: CASSSRLAGMETQYF.

The chain has TRBV15 and TRBJ1-1; D possibly corresponds to TRBD1 (6 bases). The CDR3 has 15 residues. Germline loops: CDR1 LNHNV, CDR2 YYDKDF (reference sequence). V was clipped by 2 bases and J by 0 bases, with 10 bases between them. The DNA of the CDR3 is TGTGCCACCAGCAGACTCCAGGGGATGAACACTGAAGCTTTCTTT. It encodes CATSRLQGMNTEAFF.

This sequence joins TRBV30 and TRBJ2-1, with D perhaps TRBD1 (6 bases). The CDR3 has 11 residues. V was shortened by 4 bases and J by 8 bases, with 9 bases between the two germline ends. Germline assignment: CDR1 GTSNPN and CDR2 SVGIG (reference sequence). DNA for the CDR3: TGTGCCTGGACAGGGGCATATGAGCAGTTCTTC. Amino acids: CAWTGAYEQFF.